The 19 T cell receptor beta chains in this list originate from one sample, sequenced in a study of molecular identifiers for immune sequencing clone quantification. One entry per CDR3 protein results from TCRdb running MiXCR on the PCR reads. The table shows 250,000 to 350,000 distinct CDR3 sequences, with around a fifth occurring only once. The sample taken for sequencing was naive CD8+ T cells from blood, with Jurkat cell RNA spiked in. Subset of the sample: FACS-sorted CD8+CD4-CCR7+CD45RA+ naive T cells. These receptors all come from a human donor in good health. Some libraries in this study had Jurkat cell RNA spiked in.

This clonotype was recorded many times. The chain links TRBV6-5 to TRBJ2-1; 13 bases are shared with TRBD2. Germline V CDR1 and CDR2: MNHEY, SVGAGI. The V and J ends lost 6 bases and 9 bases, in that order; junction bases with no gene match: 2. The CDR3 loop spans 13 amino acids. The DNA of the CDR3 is TGTGCCAGCAGCGGACTAGCGGGAGTTGAGCAGTTCTTC. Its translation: CASSGLAGVEQFF.

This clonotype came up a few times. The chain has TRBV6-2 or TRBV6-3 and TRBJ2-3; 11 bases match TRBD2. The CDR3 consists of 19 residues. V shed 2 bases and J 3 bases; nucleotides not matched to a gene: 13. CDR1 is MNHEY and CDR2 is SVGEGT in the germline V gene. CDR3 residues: CASSYAIETSGISTDTQYF. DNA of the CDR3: TGTGCCAGCAGTTACGCGATAGAGACTAGCGGGATATCAACAGATACGCAGTATTTT.

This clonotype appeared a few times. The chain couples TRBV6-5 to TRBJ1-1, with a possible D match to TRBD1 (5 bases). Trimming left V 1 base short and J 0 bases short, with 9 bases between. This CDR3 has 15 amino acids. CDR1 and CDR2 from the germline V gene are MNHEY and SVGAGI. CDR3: CASSYFREMNTEAFF. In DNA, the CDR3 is TGTGCCAGCAGTTACTTCAGGGAAATGAACACTGAAGCTTTCTTT.

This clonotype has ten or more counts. DNA for the CDR3: TGTGCCAGCAGCATCGACCCGGGACAGTTAATATTACAAGAGACCCAGTACTTC. The encoded protein is CASSIDPGQLILQETQYF. The chain links TRBV7-2 to TRBJ2-5; 7 nucleotides agree with TRBD1. There are 18 residues in the CDR3. V trimming: 5 bases; J trimming: 2 bases; junction bases outside the gene matches: 17. CDR1 is SGHTA, CDR2 FQGNSA, per germline.

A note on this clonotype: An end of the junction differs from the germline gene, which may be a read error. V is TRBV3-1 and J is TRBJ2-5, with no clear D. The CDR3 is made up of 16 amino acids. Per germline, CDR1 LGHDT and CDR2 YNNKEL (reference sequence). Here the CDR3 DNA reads TGTGCCAGCAGCCAAGAAGTTTGGGCTACCCAAGAGATCCAGTACTTC. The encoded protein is CASSQEVWATQEIQYF.

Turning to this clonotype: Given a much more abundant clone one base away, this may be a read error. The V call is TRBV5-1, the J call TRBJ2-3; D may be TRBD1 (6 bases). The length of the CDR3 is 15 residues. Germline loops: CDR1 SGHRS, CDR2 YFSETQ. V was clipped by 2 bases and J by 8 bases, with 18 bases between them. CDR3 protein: CASSFVTGTAGTQYF. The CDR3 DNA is TGCGCCAGCAGCTTCGTGACAGGTACAGCAGGTACGCAGTATTTT.

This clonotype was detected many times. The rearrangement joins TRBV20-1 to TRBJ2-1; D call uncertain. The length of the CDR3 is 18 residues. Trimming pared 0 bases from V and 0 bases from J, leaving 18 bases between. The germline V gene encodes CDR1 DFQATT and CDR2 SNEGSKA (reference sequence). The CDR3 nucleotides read TGCAGTGCTAGAGATATATCCAAATCATTAAGCTCCTACAATGAGCAGTTCTTC. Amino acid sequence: CSARDISKSLSSYNEQFF.

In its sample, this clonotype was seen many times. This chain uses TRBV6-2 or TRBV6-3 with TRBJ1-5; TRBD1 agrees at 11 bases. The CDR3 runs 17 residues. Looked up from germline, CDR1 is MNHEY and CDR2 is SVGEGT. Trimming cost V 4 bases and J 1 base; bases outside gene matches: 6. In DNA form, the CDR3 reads TGTGCCAGCAGTTTCGGACAGGGGGCCTTGAGCAATCAGCCCCAGCATTTT. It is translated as CASSFGQGALSNQPQHF.

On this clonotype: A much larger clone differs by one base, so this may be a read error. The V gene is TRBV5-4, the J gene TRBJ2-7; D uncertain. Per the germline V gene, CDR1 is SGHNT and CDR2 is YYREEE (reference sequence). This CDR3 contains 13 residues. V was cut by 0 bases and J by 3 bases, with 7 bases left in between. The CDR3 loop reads CASSLDKIYEQYF. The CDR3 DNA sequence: TGTGCCAGCAGCTTGGACAAGATCTACGAGCAGTACTTC.

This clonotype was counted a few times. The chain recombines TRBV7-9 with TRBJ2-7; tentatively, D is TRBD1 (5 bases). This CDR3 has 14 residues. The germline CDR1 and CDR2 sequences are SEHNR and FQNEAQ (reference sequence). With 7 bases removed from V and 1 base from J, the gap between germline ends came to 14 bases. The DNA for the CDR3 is TGTGCCAGCACCACAGCAGGGTTATCCTACGAGCAGTACTTC. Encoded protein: CASTTAGLSYEQYF.

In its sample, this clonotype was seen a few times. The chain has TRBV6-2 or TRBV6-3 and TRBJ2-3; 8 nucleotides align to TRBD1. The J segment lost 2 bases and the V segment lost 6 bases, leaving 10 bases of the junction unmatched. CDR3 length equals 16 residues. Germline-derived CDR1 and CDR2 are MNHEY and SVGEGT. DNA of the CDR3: TGTGCCAGCAGCTGGGACAGGTCTACAATCACAGATACGCAGTATTTT. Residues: CASSWDRSTITDTQYF.

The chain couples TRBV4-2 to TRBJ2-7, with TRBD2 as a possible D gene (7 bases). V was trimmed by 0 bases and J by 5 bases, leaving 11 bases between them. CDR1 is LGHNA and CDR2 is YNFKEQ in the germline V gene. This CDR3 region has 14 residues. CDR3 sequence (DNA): TGTGCCAGCAGCCAAGATAGGGGGGGCCACGAGCAGTACTTC. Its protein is CASSQDRGGHEQYF.

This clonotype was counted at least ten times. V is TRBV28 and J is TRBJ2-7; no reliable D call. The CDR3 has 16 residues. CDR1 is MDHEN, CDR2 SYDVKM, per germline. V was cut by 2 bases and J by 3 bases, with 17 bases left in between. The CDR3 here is CASSLVQSFLIYEQYF. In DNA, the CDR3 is TGTGCCAGCAGTTTAGTCCAGTCCTTTTTGATCTACGAGCAGTACTTC.

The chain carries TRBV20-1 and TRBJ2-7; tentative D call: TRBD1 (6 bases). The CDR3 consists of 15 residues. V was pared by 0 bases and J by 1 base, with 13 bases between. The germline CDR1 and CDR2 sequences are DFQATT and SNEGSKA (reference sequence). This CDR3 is CSARDFWQGSYEQYF. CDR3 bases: TGCAGTGCTAGAGATTTTTGGCAGGGGTCCTACGAGCAGTACTTC.

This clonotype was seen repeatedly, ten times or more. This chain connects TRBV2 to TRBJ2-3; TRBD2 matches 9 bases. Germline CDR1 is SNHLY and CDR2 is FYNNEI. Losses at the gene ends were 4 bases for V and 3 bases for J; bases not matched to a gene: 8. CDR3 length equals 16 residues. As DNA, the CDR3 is TGTGCCAGCAGTGGTGGACTAGCGACCGAAACAGATACGCAGTATTTT. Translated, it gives CASSGGLATETDTQYF.

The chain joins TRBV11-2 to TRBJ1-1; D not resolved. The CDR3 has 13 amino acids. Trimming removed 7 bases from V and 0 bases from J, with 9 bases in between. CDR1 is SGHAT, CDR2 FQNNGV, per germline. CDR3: CASKSNMNTEAFF. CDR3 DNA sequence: TGTGCCAGCAAGAGTAACATGAACACTGAAGCTTTCTTT.

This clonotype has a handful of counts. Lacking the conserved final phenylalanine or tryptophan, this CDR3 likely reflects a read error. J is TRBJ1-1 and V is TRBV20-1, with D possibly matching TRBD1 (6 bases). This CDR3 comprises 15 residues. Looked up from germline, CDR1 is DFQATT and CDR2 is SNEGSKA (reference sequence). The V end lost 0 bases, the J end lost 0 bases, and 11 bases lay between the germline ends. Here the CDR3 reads CSAREVGGLNTEAFL. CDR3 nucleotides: TGCAGTGCTAGAGAAGTTGGGGGCTTGAACACTGAAGCTTTCCTT.

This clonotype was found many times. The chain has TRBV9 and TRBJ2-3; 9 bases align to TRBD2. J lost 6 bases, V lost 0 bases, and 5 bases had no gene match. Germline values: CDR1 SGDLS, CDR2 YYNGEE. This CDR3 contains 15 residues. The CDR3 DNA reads TGTGCCAGCAGCGTAGTAGGAGCGGGAGGTGATACGCAGTATTTT. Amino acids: CASSVVGAGGDTQYF.

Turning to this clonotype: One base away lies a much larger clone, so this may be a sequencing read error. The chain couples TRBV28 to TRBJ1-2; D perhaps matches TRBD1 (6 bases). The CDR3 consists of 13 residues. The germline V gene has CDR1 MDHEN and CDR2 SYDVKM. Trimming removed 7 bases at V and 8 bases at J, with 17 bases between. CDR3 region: CASNPLRGAGYTF. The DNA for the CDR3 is TGTGCCAGCAACCCCCTGAGGGGGGCGGGCTACACCTTC.